The 20 T cell receptor beta chains given below trace back to one sample, sequenced in a study of blood T cells in healthy people across ages. Primers used in a second PCR of about 6 to 11 cycles were a sample-barcoded 5' primer and a J-beta primer mix. TCRdb reprocessed the 5' RACE reads with MiXCR, giving one entry per CDR3 protein. In the table there are over 1,500,000 distinct CDR3 sequences, around half of which are singletons. The sequenced sample was blood. Receptors were obtained from a woman aged 35 to 49 in good health.

This chain uses TRBV6-5 with TRBJ1-2, with no clear D. Trimming shortened V by 6 bases and J by 6 bases, and 14 bases separated the two germline ends. The germline gives CDR1 MNHEY, CDR2 SVGAGI. CDR3 length: 13 residues. Written as DNA, the CDR3 is TGTGCCAGCAGCTCCCACGGAGAAAATGGCTACACCTTC. Translation gives CASSSHGENGYTF.

The chain couples TRBV10-3 to TRBJ1-5, with D possibly matching TRBD1 (5 bases). Germline V gives CDR1 ENHRY, CDR2 SYGVKD. With 0 bases removed from V and 0 bases from J, the gap between germline ends came to 6 bases. This CDR3 spans 15 amino acids. CDR3 protein: CAISESGDSNQPQHF. Written as DNA, the CDR3 is TGTGCCATCAGTGAGTCGGGGGATAGCAATCAGCCCCAGCATTTT.

A few counts support this clonotype. CDR3 nucleotides: TGTGCCAGCAGCCAAGATAGGTCACGGCAGTTCTTC. Its translation: CASSQDRSRQFF. This chain uses TRBV4-2 with TRBJ2-1; D gene unclear. Germline CDR1 is LGHNA and CDR2 is YNFKEQ. With 0 bases removed from V and 12 bases from J, the gap between germline ends came to 9 bases. CDR3 length: 12 amino acids.

This rearrangement joins TRBV6-1 to TRBJ2-1, with 9 bases lining up with TRBD1. The CDR3 contains 16 residues. Trimming cost V 5 bases and J 2 bases; bases outside gene matches: 7. Germline CDR1 MNHNS, CDR2 SASEGT. As DNA, the CDR3 is TGTGCCAGCAGTCCCAAGGACAGGGGAGCCTACAATGAGCAGTTCTTC. Residues: CASSPKDRGAYNEQFF.

The sample holds one count of this clonotype. The gene calls are TRBV4-2 and TRBJ1-4; D possibly corresponds to TRBD1 (6 bases). Germline assignment: CDR1 LGHNA and CDR2 YNFKEQ. Trimming removed 0 bases from V and 7 bases from J, with 12 bases in between. The CDR3 runs to 15 residues. The CDR3 loop reads CASSQDRGFGEKLFF. The CDR3 region has the DNA TGTGCCAGCAGCCAAGACAGGGGTTTCGGTGAAAAACTGTTTTTT.

V is TRBV2 and J is TRBJ1-2; D remains unclear. In germline, CDR1 is SNHLY, CDR2 FYNNEI. The CDR3 is made up of 12 amino acids. With 2 bases removed from V and 6 bases from J, the gap between germline ends came to 7 bases. DNA of the CDR3: TGTGCCAGCAGTGAAACGACGGATGGCTACACCTTC. Protein sequence: CASSETTDGYTF.

The V gene is TRBV20-1, the J gene TRBJ1-5; 10 bases are shared with TRBD1. Losses at the gene ends were 5 bases for V and 1 base for J; bases not matched to a gene: 5. The CDR3 runs to 15 residues. Germline V gene data show CDR1 as DFQATT and CDR2 as SNEGSKA (reference sequence). The CDR3 DNA sequence: TGCAGTGCTCCCGGACAGGGGGTGAGCAATCAGCCCCAGCATTTT. It yields the protein CSAPGQGVSNQPQHF.

The chain has TRBV5-1 and TRBJ1-2, with TRBD1 identical over 9 bases. The CDR3 extends over 16 amino acids. Germline values: CDR1 SGHRS, CDR2 YFSETQ. With V trimmed by 4 bases and J by 2 bases, 9 bases remained unmatched. In DNA form, the CDR3 reads TGCGCCAGCAGCGCCCTGGGACAGGGAACCAACTATGGCTACACCTTC. It specifies CASSALGQGTNYGYTF.

The chain links TRBV9 to TRBJ2-1; perhaps D is TRBD1 or TRBD2 (5 bases each). The CDR3 sequence is 15 residues long. V lost 0 bases and J lost 7, with 14 bases in between. From germline, CDR1 is SGDLS and CDR2 YYNGEE. In nucleotides, the CDR3 is TGTGCCAGCAGCGTAGGAGGGGAACTACAGAATGAGCAGTTCTTC. It encodes CASSVGGELQNEQFF.

This clonotype came up once. The rearrangement joins TRBV7-9 to TRBJ2-4; 9 nucleotides agree with TRBD1. The V gene end was trimmed by 3 bases and the J gene end by 13 bases; junction bases not matched to a gene: 10. CDR3 length equals 14 residues. Germline values: CDR1 SEHNR, CDR2 FQNEAQ (reference sequence). The CDR3 DNA sequence: TGTGCCAGCAGCTTGGACAGGGGTTACAATGAGCAGTACTTC. Amino acids: CASSLDRGYNEQYF. Supplemented by reference TRBV7-9 and TRBJ2-4, the full variable domain reads DTGVSQNPRHKITKRGQNVTFRCDPISEHNRLYWYRQTLGQGPEFLTYFQNEAQLEKSRLLSDRFSAERPKGSFSTLEIQRTEQGDSAMYLCASSLDRGYNEQYFGAGTRLSVL.

The rearrangement uses TRBV4-1 and TRBJ2-7, with unresolved D. The CDR3 is 15 amino acids. Trimming left V 4 bases short and J 0 bases short, with 13 bases between. Germline lookup yields CDR1 MGHRA and CDR2 YSYEKL. CDR3 nucleotides: TGCGCCAGCAGCCCTCTGGACGCAAGCTCCTACGAGCAGTACTTC. It specifies CASSPLDASSYEQYF.

The CDR3 nucleotides are TGCGCCAGCAGCCGCGTGACAGGGAACTATGGCTACACCTTC. Translation: CASSRVTGNYGYTF. The rearrangement uses TRBV5-1 and TRBJ1-2; 7 bases are a match to TRBD1. Germline V CDR1 and CDR2: SGHRS, YFSETQ. CDR3 length: 14 residues. V was pared by 4 bases and J by 2 bases, with 5 bases of the junction left unmatched.

The chain carries TRBV7-2 and TRBJ2-5, with 9 bases aligning to TRBD2. This CDR3 is built from 15 residues. Per the germline V gene, CDR1 is SGHTA and CDR2 is FQGNSA. With V trimmed by 1 base and J by 5 bases, 5 bases remained unmatched. CDR3 sequence (DNA): TGTGCCAGCAGCTTAGGTAGCGGGAGTGGCGAGACCCAGTACTTC. This sequence encodes CASSLGSGSGETQYF.

The chain combines TRBV7-9 with TRBJ2-7, with D perhaps TRBD1 (6 bases). In germline, CDR1 is SEHNR, CDR2 FQNEAQ (reference sequence). The CDR3 has 14 residues. V lost 5 bases and J 0 bases, leaving 11 bases between the germline ends. For the CDR3, the DNA is TGTGCCAGCAGCCAACAGGGCTTCTCCTACGAGCAGTACTTC. The encoded protein is CASSQQGFSYEQYF.

J is TRBJ2-5 and V is TRBV27; 12 bases are shared with TRBD2. Germline CDR1 MNHEY, CDR2 SMNVEV (reference sequence). This CDR3 region has 15 residues. The J segment lost 11 bases and the V segment lost 6 bases, leaving 13 bases of the junction unmatched. The CDR3 DNA is TGTGCCAGCAGCCTATGGACTAGCGGGGTTGGGGAGCAGTACTTC. It is translated as CASSLWTSGVGEQYF.

The chain combines TRBV20-1 with TRBJ2-5; 7 positions agree with TRBD1. The CDR3 is 13 residues long. With 5 bases clipped from V and 4 bases from J, the junction kept 7 bases outside the gene matches. CDR1 is DFQATT and CDR2 is SNEGSKA in the germline V gene (reference sequence). In nucleotides, the CDR3 is TGCAGTGCTGTATCGGACAGGAGAGAGACCCAGTACTTC. Amino acid sequence: CSAVSDRRETQYF.

This clonotype was seen a handful of times. The J gene is TRBJ2-1, the V gene TRBV5-1; D gene unclear. Germline V gives CDR1 SGHRS, CDR2 YFSETQ. V was shortened by 4 bases and J by 2 bases, with 13 bases between the two germline ends. The CDR3 is 15 residues long. The CDR3: CASSRNSIPYNEQFF. The CDR3 nucleotides are TGCGCCAGCAGCAGAAACAGCATCCCCTACAATGAGCAGTTCTTC.

This clonotype has just a few counts. The chain couples TRBV20-1 to TRBJ2-1; 9 bases map to TRBD2. Unmatched junction bases numbered 3, after V lost 3 bases and J lost 9 bases. The CDR3 sequence is 12 residues long. CDR1 and CDR2 (germline): DFQATT, SNEGSKA (reference sequence). The CDR3: CSASGLASEQFF. The DNA for the CDR3 is TGCAGTGCTAGCGGACTAGCGAGTGAGCAGTTCTTC.

This clonotype was seen only a few times. The CDR3 DNA follows: TGTGCCAGCAGCCCCGGGACAGGGCCTAAGTACAATGAGCAGTTCTTC. It translates to CASSPGTGPKYNEQFF. This chain connects TRBV28 to TRBJ2-1, with 9 nucleotides matching TRBD1. The CDR3 extends over 16 amino acids. Germline V gives CDR1 MDHEN, CDR2 SYDVKM. With V trimmed by 6 bases and J by 4 bases, 10 bases remained unmatched.

The chain joins TRBV19 to TRBJ2-1; D unclear. This CDR3 contains 14 residues. The V gene's germline CDR1 is LNHDA and CDR2 SQIVND (reference sequence). Trimming pared 6 bases from V and 9 bases from J, leaving 18 bases between. This CDR3 reads CASSPSPQAVEQFF. The CDR3 DNA reads as TGTGCCAGTAGCCCCTCTCCCCAAGCTGTTGAGCAGTTCTTC.